This record looks at one T cell receptor (beta chain) sequence and its context. The antigen remains undetermined. PCR employed 60 Vbeta and 13 Jbeta primers. Sequenced by immunoSEQ multiplex PCR; TCRdb stores in-frame clones only, minus some. The sample contains fewer than 200,000 clones, approximately 75% of which appear only once. V gave up 6 bases and J gave up 1 base, with 9 bases separating them. Germline loops: CDR1 MNHNY, CDR2 SVGAGI (reference sequence). There are 13 residues in the CDR3. The sample originates from a study of cytomegalovirus exposure and HLA in healthy donors. Study-wide results and limits: Most TCRs appeared rarely, but some public TCRs recurred in many donors.

Sequencing was done on a sample of PBMCs. This sequence was found in a girl aged 5-17 years in good health and CMV-seronegative. The V gene is TRBV6-6, the J gene TRBJ1-1; D gene unclear. The CDR3: CASRGTENTEAFF. DNA of the CDR3: TGTGCCAGCAGGGGCACAGAGAACACTGAAGCTTTCTTT.